This T cell receptor (beta chain) was sequenced for a study of cytomegalovirus exposure and HLA in healthy donors. Overall study findings and caveats: In a later analysis, TCR beta V- and J-gene trimming showed a link to a missense DCLRE1C variant. As a later analysis revealed, the rate of TCR association differed by HLA locus, with DRB1 most and HLA-C fewest.

This clone was found a few times. As yet, its antigen is unknown. CDR3 length equals 14 residues. Trimming took off 3 bases at V and 6 bases at J, with 16 bases between the two ends. Germline lookup yields CDR1 SGHDT and CDR2 YYEEEE. 60 Vbeta and 13 Jbeta primers were used in PCR. Original analysis: Per a later analysis, the number of unique TCR beta chains was 75 million to 90 million, of which 8.5 million to 11 million were shared. TCRdb's copy holds only in-frame clones and misses some; the assay was immunoSEQ multiplex PCR. V and J calls and clone size are as listed in that table; D and trimming were resolved from the DNA. The top ten hold approximately 3% of the sample, which has roughly 150,000 clones, more than 70% seen once.

Material: PBMCs. The receptor's source is a male donor in good health and CMV-seronegative. The chain links TRBV5-6 to TRBJ2-7; D is undetermined. The DNA of the CDR3 is TGTGCCAGCAGCTCTACCCCCGGGTTCCCCGAGCAGTACTTC. Its protein is CASSSTPGFPEQYF.